This T cell receptor (beta chain) was profiled in a study of blood T cell repertoires in COVID-19. Study-wide background: T cells, B-cell-depleted T cells, or PBMCs supplied cDNA or gDNA.

CDR1 is SGDLS and CDR2 is YYNGEE in the germline V gene. The CDR3 loop spans 10 amino acids. V lost 7 bases and J lost 6, with 7 bases in between. Recruitment covered fewer than 25 US areas and drew participants whose ages spanned roughly 18 to 95 years. Researchers sorted participants into cohorts using their self-reported clinical history. As processed by the authors: Reference gene primer amplification gave nucleated cell count estimates. Clones were sequenced by immunoSEQ multiplex PCR, and TCRdb holds only the in-frame ones, with some missing. V, J and clone size are those of that table, while D and trimming were read from the DNA. The sample carries about 200,000 clones, about 82% recorded once.

This TCR was recovered from a man aged 40-49 years with acute COVID-19. The chain carries TRBV9 and TRBJ1-2, with D hard to call. The sample comprised PBMCs or T cells enriched from blood (not recorded which). CDR3 coding DNA: TGTGCCAGCGGCCCGAATGGCTACACCTTC. It encodes CASGPNGYTF.